The present T cell receptor beta chain was sequenced within a study of cytomegalovirus exposure and HLA in healthy donors. PCR amplification relied on 60 Vbeta primers (plus 13 Jbeta primers). Measured with immunoSEQ multiplex PCR; TCRdb has only the in-frame clones, and not every one. The sample holds some 200,000 clones; about 12% are singletons and the top ten take 7.8%. This clone was counted only a few times. Specimen: PBMCs. The TCR sequence derives from a man in his fifties in good health and CMV-seropositive.

CDR3 coding DNA: TGTGCCAGCAGTTCGCCTGGGGGGGCCAACACTGAAGCTTTCTTT. Translation: CASSSPGGANTEAFF. This chain connects TRBV6-5 to TRBJ1-1; D possibly corresponds to TRBD1 (6 bases). CDR3 length: 15 amino acids. Looked up from germline, CDR1 is MNHEY and CDR2 is SVGAGI. Trimming removed 4 bases at V and 2 bases at J, with 14 bases between.